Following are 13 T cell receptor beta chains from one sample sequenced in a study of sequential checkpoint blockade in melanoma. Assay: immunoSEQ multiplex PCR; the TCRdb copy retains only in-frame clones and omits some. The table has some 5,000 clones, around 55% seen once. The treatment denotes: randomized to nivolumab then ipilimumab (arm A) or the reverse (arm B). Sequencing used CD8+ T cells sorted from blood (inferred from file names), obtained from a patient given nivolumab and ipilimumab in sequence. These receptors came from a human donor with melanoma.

CDR3 region: CASSHRQFPYEQYF. The CDR3 DNA reads TGTGCCAGCAGTCACCGACAGTTCCCCTACGAGCAGTACTTC. The chain is built from TRBV27 and TRBJ2-7; tentative D call: TRBD1 (5 bases). CDR3 size: 14 residues. Germline lookup yields CDR1 MNHEY and CDR2 SMNVEV (reference sequence). The V end lost 5 bases, the J end lost 2 bases, and 13 bases lay between the germline ends.

The CDR3 is CASSFYTTIDEQFF. CDR3 nucleotides: TGTGCCAGCAGCTTTTACACTACGATCGATGAGCAGTTCTTC. The rearrangement links TRBV7-9 to TRBJ2-1, with D unclear. V gave up 3 bases and J gave up 8 bases, with 14 bases separating them. Germline V gene lookup returns CDR1 SEHNR and CDR2 FQNEAQ (reference sequence). The CDR3 consists of 14 residues.

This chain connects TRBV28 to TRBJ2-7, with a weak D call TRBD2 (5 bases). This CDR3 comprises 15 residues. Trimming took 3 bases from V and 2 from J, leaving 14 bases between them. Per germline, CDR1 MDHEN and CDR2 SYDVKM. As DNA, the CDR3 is TGTGCCAGCAGTTTTCGACTCGGAGGCGCCTACGAGCAGTACTTC. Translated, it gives CASSFRLGGAYEQYF.

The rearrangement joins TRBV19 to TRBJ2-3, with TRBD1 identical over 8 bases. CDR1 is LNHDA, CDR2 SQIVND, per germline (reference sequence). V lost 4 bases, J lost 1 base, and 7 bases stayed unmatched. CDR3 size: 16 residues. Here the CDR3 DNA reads TGTGCCAGTAGTACGGACAGGGCGTCAGGCACAGATACGCAGTATTTT. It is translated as CASSTDRASGTDTQYF.

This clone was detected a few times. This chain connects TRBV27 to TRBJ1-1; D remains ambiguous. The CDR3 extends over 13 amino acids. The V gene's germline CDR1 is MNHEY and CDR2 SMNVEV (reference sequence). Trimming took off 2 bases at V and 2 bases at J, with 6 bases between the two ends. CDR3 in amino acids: CASSLMANTEAFF. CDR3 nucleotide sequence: TGTGCCAGCAGTTTAATGGCCAACACTGAAGCTTTCTTT.

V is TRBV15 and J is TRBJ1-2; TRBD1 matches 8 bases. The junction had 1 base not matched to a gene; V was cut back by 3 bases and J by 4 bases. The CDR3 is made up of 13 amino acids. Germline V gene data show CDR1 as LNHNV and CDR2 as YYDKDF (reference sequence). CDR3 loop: CATSSRGPYGYTF. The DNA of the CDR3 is TGTGCCACCAGCAGCAGGGGGCCCTATGGCTACACCTTC.

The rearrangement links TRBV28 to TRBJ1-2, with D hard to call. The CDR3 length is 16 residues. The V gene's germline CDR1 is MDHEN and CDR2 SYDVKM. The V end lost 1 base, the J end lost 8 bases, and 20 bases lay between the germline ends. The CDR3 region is CASSLLDGAVVGGYTF. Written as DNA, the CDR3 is TGTGCCAGCAGTTTATTAGACGGAGCCGTGGTTGGGGGCTACACCTTC.

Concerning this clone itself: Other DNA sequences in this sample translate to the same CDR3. The CDR3 region is CASSSEGFNTEAFF. Here the CDR3 DNA reads TGCGCCAGCAGCTCTGAGGGTTTCAACACTGAAGCTTTCTTT. The chain recombines TRBV5-1 with TRBJ1-1; D gene unclear. Germline values: CDR1 SGHRS, CDR2 YFSETQ. The CDR3 has 14 amino acids. The ends were cut back, 3 bases at V and 2 bases at J, with 11 bases in the middle.

The CDR3 DNA reads TGTGCCAGCAGCCAAACGGGACAGACTTTCACCGGGGAGCTGTTTTTT. Translated: CASSQTGQTFTGELFF. The gene calls are TRBV7-6 and TRBJ2-2; 7 bases are a match to TRBD1. The V gene's germline CDR1 is SGHVS and CDR2 FNYEAQ. Trimming took 5 bases from V and 4 from J; bases not matched to a gene: 10. The CDR3 spans 16 residues.

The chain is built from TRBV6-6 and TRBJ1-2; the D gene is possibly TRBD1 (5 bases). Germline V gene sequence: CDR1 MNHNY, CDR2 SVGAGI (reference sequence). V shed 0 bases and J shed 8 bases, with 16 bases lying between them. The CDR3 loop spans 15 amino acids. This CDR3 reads CASSYSPGLLEGYTF. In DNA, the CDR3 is TGTGCCAGCAGTTACTCCCCAGGGCTCCTTGAGGGCTACACCTTC.

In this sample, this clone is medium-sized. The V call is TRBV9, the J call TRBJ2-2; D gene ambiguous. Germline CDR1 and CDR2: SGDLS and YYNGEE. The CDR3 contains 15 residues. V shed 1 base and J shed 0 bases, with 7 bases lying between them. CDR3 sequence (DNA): TGTGCCAGCAGCGTATGGGCTACGAACACCGGGGAGCTGTTTTTT. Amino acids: CASSVWATNTGELFF.

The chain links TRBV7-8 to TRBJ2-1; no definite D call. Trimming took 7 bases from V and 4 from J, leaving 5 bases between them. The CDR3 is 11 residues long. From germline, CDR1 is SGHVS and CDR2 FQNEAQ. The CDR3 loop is CASTSYNEQFF. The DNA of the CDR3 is TGTGCCAGCACCTCGTACAATGAGCAGTTCTTC.

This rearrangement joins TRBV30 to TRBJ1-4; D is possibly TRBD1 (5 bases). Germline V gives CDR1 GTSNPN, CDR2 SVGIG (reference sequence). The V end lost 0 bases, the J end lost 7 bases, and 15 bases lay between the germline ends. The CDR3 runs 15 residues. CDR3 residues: CAWSVEEGVGEKLFF. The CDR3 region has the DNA TGTGCCTGGAGTGTAGAAGAAGGGGTTGGTGAAAAACTGTTTTTT.